This T cell receptor beta chain stems from a study of T-cell memory formation after mild COVID-19. TCRdb reprocessed the 5' RACE reads with MiXCR, giving one entry per CDR3 protein. The sample lists 470,000 or so distinct CDR3 sequences, more than 15% seen once, with under 25% in the top ten. CDR3 length equals 16 residues. Germline V gene lookup returns CDR1 SGHRS and CDR2 YFSETQ. V gave up 4 bases and J gave up 6 bases; unmatched junction bases: 13. The V and J genes are TRBV5-1 and TRBJ1-2, with 9 bases that match TRBD1. Sequences were obtained from PBMCs or a T cell subset sorted from them (not recorded which). This TCR derives from a young man who had mild COVID-19 (a few samples of this study predate the infection). Cell type and time point are not known. CDR3 sequence (DNA): TGCGCCAGCAGCCCGACGGACAGGGGCGTGGGAAATGGCTACACCTTC. Protein: CASSPTDRGVGNGYTF.